The 24 T cell receptor beta chains presented below share a single source sample, sequenced in a study of blood T cell repertoires in COVID-19. Libraries were prepared by immunoSEQ multiplex PCR; TCRdb keeps only in-frame clonotypes and omits some of them. The sample contains about 200,000 clones, around 91% of which appear only once. The material sequenced was peripheral blood. Receptors originate from a man aged 50-60 years with acute or convalescent COVID-19.

The V and J genes are TRBV28 and TRBJ1-6; maybe TRBD1 (6 bases). This CDR3 region has 18 residues. The germline V gene encodes CDR1 MDHEN and CDR2 SYDVKM. V shed 5 bases and J shed 0 bases, with 17 bases lying between them. The DNA of the CDR3 is TGTGCCAGCAGTATCCCGGGACACCAGAGCTCCTATAATTCACCCCTCCACTTT. Its protein is CASSIPGHQSSYNSPLHF. The full variable domain, rest sourced from reference TRBV28 and TRBJ1-6, is DVKVTQSSRYLVKRTGEKVFLECVQDMDHENMFWYRQDPGLGLRLIYFSYDVKMKEKGDIPEGYSVSREKKERFSLILESASTNQTSMYLCASSIPGHQSSYNSPLHFGNGTRLTVT.

This clone was counted a single time. The chain couples TRBV9 to TRBJ2-2; D is perhaps TRBD2 (5 bases). Trimming removed 4 bases from V and 2 bases from J, with 24 bases in between. Germline-derived CDR1 and CDR2 are SGDLS and YYNGEE. The CDR3 is made up of 19 amino acids. As DNA, the CDR3 is TGTGCCAGCAGCCCTCGAGTGGTAGCGTTAGCCTCTAACACCGGGGAGCTGTTTTTT. Translating gives CASSPRVVALASNTGELFF.

This clone has a single count. The chain links TRBV6-1 to TRBJ1-2; no firm D call. This CDR3 contains 10 residues. V was cut by 3 bases and J by 6 bases, with 2 bases left in between. Germline V gene lookup returns CDR1 MNHNS and CDR2 SASEGT. CDR3 DNA sequence: TGTGCCAGCAGTGATAATGGCTACACCTTC. This translates into CASSDNGYTF.

V and J are TRBV24-1 and TRBJ1-1; D is unresolved. The CDR3 contains 13 residues. The germline CDR1 and CDR2 sequences are KGHDR and SFDVKD. V was clipped by 5 bases and J by 5 bases, with 11 bases between them. CDR3 residues: CATSAMGATEAFF. DNA of the CDR3: TGTGCCACCAGTGCGATGGGAGCGACTGAAGCTTTCTTT.

The gene calls are TRBV28 and TRBJ2-5, with 11 bases lining up with TRBD1. Germline values: CDR1 MDHEN, CDR2 SYDVKM. The CDR3 sequence is 15 residues long. The V segment lost 5 bases and the J segment 4 bases; nucleotides outside the gene matches: 6. The CDR3 protein is CASSGDRGFGETQYF. The CDR3 nucleotides read TGTGCCAGCAGTGGGGACAGGGGGTTTGGAGAGACCCAGTACTTC.

The J gene is TRBJ1-2, the V gene TRBV4-3, with 7 bases aligning to TRBD1. This CDR3 region has 15 residues. Germline CDR1 and CDR2: LGHNA and YSLEER. V dropped 0 bases and J dropped 6; count of bases not matched to a gene: 7. The DNA for the CDR3 is TGCGCCAGCAGCCAAGATCCCCAGGGGGTTAATGGCTACACCTTC. Protein: CASSQDPQGVNGYTF.

The V gene is TRBV5-1, the J gene TRBJ2-1; the match to TRBD2 covers 11 bases. The CDR3 is made up of 15 amino acids. Germline V gene data show CDR1 as SGHRS and CDR2 as YFSETQ. V trimming: 0 bases; J trimming: 7 bases; junction bases outside the gene matches: 3. CDR3 sequence: CASSLGGTSGNEQFF. The DNA of the CDR3 is TGCGCCAGCAGCTTGGGAGGGACTAGCGGAAATGAGCAGTTCTTC.

In this sample, this clone turned up once. The rearrangement joins TRBV27 to TRBJ1-1, with 9 bases lining up with TRBD1. Trimming at V came to 5 bases and at J to 0 bases, leaving 10 bases not matched to a gene. Germline CDR1 MNHEY, CDR2 SMNVEV (reference sequence). The CDR3 runs to 17 residues. The DNA for the CDR3 is TGTGCCAGCAGTCCACAGGGGGCGCGAATACTGAACACTGAAGCTTTCTTT. This sequence encodes CASSPQGARILNTEAFF.

The chain is built from TRBV27 and TRBJ1-1, with D perhaps TRBD1 (6 bases). The germline V gene has CDR1 MNHEY and CDR2 SMNVEV (reference sequence). The CDR3 sequence is 17 residues long. Trimming stripped 0 bases from V and 0 bases from J, with 14 bases between. Written as DNA, the CDR3 is TGTGCCAGCAGTTTATCGTTGGGGGCTTGGGTGAACACTGAAGCTTTCTTT. This translates into CASSLSLGAWVNTEAFF.

The rearrangement links TRBV27 to TRBJ1-6; TRBD1 is a possible D gene (6 bases). There are 15 residues in the CDR3. V was shortened by 4 bases and J by 9 bases, with 16 bases between the two germline ends. Germline CDR1 is MNHEY and CDR2 is SMNVEV (reference sequence). CDR3 bases: TGTGCCAGCAGTTCCAAACCAGGGGCCAGTTCACCCCTCCACTTT. This translates into CASSSKPGASSPLHF.

The rearrangement links TRBV6-1 to TRBJ2-1, with 13 bases matching TRBD2. Germline values: CDR1 MNHNS, CDR2 SASEGT. The V gene end was trimmed by 4 bases and the J gene end by 9 bases; junction bases not matched to a gene: 9. The CDR3 sequence is 16 residues long. This CDR3 is CASSGTGTSGMGEQFF. In nucleotides, the CDR3 is TGTGCCAGCAGTGGAACCGGGACTAGCGGGATGGGTGAGCAGTTCTTC.

This chain connects TRBV9 to TRBJ2-3, with 7 positions matching TRBD2. Losses at the gene ends were 3 bases for V and 2 bases for J; bases not matched to a gene: 12. This CDR3 contains 17 residues. Germline V CDR1 and CDR2: SGDLS, YYNGEE. The chain's CDR3 is CASSATYGLEITDTQYF. CDR3 sequence (DNA): TGTGCCAGCAGCGCCACCTACGGACTAGAGATCACAGATACGCAGTATTTT.

The rearrangement uses TRBV3-1 (or the pseudogene TRBV3-2) and TRBJ1-3; 7 bases are shared with TRBD1. With V trimmed by 1 base and J by 0 bases, 6 bases remained unmatched. Germline V gene lookup returns CDR1 LGHDT and CDR2 YNNKEL (reference sequence). The CDR3 length is 17 residues. The CDR3 is CASSQGGQAASGNTIYF. In DNA, the CDR3 is TGTGCCAGCAGCCAAGGTGGACAGGCCGCCTCTGGAAACACCATATATTTT.

The chain joins TRBV11-2 to TRBJ1-2; 7 bases are shared with TRBD1. The CDR3 covers 15 residues. The trim removed 2 bases at V and 7 bases at J, leaving 10 bases unmatched. Germline CDR1 and CDR2: SGHAT and FQNNGV. The CDR3 is CASSLSEDRVLGYTF. As DNA, the CDR3 is TGTGCCAGCAGCTTATCGGAAGACAGGGTGCTTGGCTACACCTTC.

The CDR3 DNA sequence: TGTGCCAGCAGTTCTACCGGGACTAGCGGGAGCAATACGCAGTATTTT. It yields the protein CASSSTGTSGSNTQYF. The gene calls are TRBV7-9 and TRBJ2-3; 14 nucleotides match TRBD2. The germline gives CDR1 SEHNR, CDR2 FQNEAQ (reference sequence). The length of the CDR3 is 16 residues. Germline trimming cut 6 bases from V and 7 bases from J; bases unmatched to any gene: 9. Using reference TRBV7-9 and TRBJ2-3 for the parts outside the CDR3, the full variable domain is DTGVSQNPRHKITKRGQNVTFRCDPISEHNRLYWYRQTLGQGPEFLTYFQNEAQLEKSRLLSDRFSAERPKGSFSTLEIQRTEQGDSAMYLCASSSTGTSGSNTQYFGPGTRLTVL.

A remark on this clone: The DNA is omitted, as the CDR3 cannot be located on it reliably, and the CDR3 follows TCRdb's listing. This chain joins TRBV6-2 or TRBV6-3 and TRBJ1-3; the table's D call TRBD1 went unverified against the DNA. CDR1 and CDR2 from the germline V gene are MNHEY and SVGEGT. Counting both end residues, the CDR3 totals 15 amino acids. CDR3 sequence: CASSTSGQGINTIYF.

The chain has TRBV28 and TRBJ2-1, with 8 bases matching TRBD1. Losses at the gene ends were 2 bases for V and 2 bases for J; bases not matched to a gene: 2. The length of the CDR3 is 15 residues. Germline V gene data show CDR1 as MDHEN and CDR2 as SYDVKM. CDR3: CASSLLTGAYNEQFF. Here the CDR3 DNA reads TGTGCCAGCAGTTTACTGACAGGGGCCTACAATGAGCAGTTCTTC.

V and J are TRBV2 and TRBJ1-1, with 8 bases that match TRBD1. The germline V gene has CDR1 SNHLY and CDR2 FYNNEI. CDR3 size: 13 residues. V shed 5 bases, J shed 5 bases, and the junction held 4 bases outside the gene matches. The CDR3: CASSPRGLTEAFF. CDR3 nucleotides: TGTGCCAGCAGTCCCAGGGGGCTGACTGAAGCTTTCTTT.

This clone was seen just once. This chain uses TRBV14 with TRBJ2-2; TRBD2 might be the D (5 bases). The ends were cut back, 0 bases at V and 5 bases at J, with 10 bases in the middle. CDR3 length: 15 residues. Per the germline V gene, CDR1 is SGHDN and CDR2 is FVKESK. This chain's CDR3 is CASSQDLPGTGELFF. CDR3 nucleotides: TGTGCCAGCAGCCAAGATCTCCCGGGAACCGGGGAGCTGTTTTTT.

V and J are TRBV5-1 and TRBJ2-2; D unresolved. Trimming pared 1 base from V and 1 base from J, leaving 8 bases between. The germline V gene has CDR1 SGHRS and CDR2 YFSETQ. The CDR3 is made up of 15 amino acids. This chain's CDR3 is CASSLSLLNTGELFF. CDR3 DNA: TGCGCCAGCAGCTTGTCCCTATTGAACACCGGGGAGCTGTTTTTT.

The V and J genes are TRBV19 and TRBJ1-6; TRBD1 matches 7 bases. CDR1 and CDR2 from the germline V gene are LNHDA and SQIVND (reference sequence). J gave up 6 bases and V 5 bases, and 10 bases lay outside the gene matches. CDR3 size: 16 residues. The CDR3 spells CASSARQGGGNSPLHF. CDR3 in DNA: TGTGCCAGTAGTGCGCGACAGGGTGGGGGTAATTCACCCCTCCACTTT.

This clone was recorded a few times. V usage is TRBV7-2 and J usage is TRBJ2-1; possible D gene TRBD2, 6 bases. The CDR3 runs to 15 residues. Germline CDR1 SGHTA, CDR2 FQGNSA. V lost 2 bases and J 6 bases, leaving 14 bases between the germline ends. The CDR3 loop reads CASSLLGSIINEQFF. In nucleotides, the CDR3 is TGTGCCAGCAGCTTACTCGGGAGTATTATCAATGAGCAGTTCTTC.

This chain connects TRBV30 to TRBJ1-5, with D tentatively TRBD1 (6 bases). Germline lookup yields CDR1 GTSNPN and CDR2 SVGIG (reference sequence). CDR3 size: 13 residues. Deletions cut 4 bases from V and 2 bases from J, with 9 bases between. The DNA of the CDR3 is TGTGCCTGGACAGGGGAAGGCAATCAGCCCCAGCATTTT. Protein: CAWTGEGNQPQHF.

The V and J genes are TRBV18 and TRBJ2-7; D remains unclear. The CDR3 has 14 amino acids. Germline CDR1 reads KGHSH; CDR2 reads LQKENI. V shed 3 bases and J shed 2 bases, with 11 bases lying between them. CDR3: CASSPQQSPYEQYF. The CDR3 DNA is TGTGCCAGCTCACCTCAACAGTCTCCCTACGAGCAGTACTTC.